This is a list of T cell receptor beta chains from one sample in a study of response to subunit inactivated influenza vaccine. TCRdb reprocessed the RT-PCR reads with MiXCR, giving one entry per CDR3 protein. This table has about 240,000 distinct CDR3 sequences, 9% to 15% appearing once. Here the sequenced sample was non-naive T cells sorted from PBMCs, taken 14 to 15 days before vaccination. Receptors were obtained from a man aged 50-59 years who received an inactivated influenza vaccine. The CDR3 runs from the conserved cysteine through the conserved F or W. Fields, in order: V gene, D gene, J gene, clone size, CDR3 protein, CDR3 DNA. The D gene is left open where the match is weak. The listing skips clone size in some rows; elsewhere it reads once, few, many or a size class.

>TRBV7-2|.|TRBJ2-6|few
CASSTGASGANVLTF
TGTGCCAGCAGCACGGGAGCCTCTGGGGCCAACGTCCTGACTTTC
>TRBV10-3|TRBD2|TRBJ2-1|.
CAISPRLAGVLYNEQFF
TGTGCCATCAGTCCCAGACTAGCGGGGGTCCTATACAATGAGCAGTTCTTC
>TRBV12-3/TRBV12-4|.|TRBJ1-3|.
CASGRGSGNTIYF
TGTGCCAGTGGCAGGGGCTCTGGAAACACCATATATTTT
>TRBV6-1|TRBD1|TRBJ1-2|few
CASSENTGQGRGYTF
TGTGCCAGCAGTGAAAACACAGGACAGGGGAGAGGCTACACCTTC
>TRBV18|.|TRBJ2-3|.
CASSPPVGTGTDTQYF
TGTGCCAGCTCACCACCAGTCGGCACAGGCACAGATACGCAGTATTTT
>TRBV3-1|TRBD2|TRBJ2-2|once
CASSPTSGLALIGELFF
TGTGCCAGCAGCCCGACATCGGGACTAGCCTTGATCGGGGAGCTGTTTTTT
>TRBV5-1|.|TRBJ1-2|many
CASSINLAGRDYGYTF
TGCGCCAGCAGCATCAACCTGGCAGGCCGAGACTATGGCTACACCTTC
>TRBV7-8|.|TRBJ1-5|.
CASPIDSLGGSNQPQHF
TGTGCCAGCCCCATTGATTCTTTGGGGGGTAGCAATCAGCCCCAGCATTTT
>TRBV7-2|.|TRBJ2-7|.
CASSLGVLYEQYF
TGTGCCAGCAGCTTAGGAGTCCTCTACGAGCAGTACTTC
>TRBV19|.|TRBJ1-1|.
CASSSWTEAFF
TGTGCCAGTAGTTCATGGACTGAAGCTTTCTTT
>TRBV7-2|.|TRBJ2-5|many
CASSLARTDRETQYF
TGTGCCAGCAGCTTAGCCCGTACGGACCGAGAGACCCAGTACTTC
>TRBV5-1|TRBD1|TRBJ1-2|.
CASSRATGGEDGYTF
TGCGCCAGCAGCCGAGCGACAGGGGGCGAGGATGGCTACACCTTC
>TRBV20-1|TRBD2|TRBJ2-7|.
CSARGYIAGGSGPYEQYF
TGCAGTGCTAGAGGCTATATAGCGGGGGGCTCTGGTCCCTACGAGCAGTACTTC
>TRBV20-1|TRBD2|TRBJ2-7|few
CSAKGLAIFGQYF
TGCAGTGCTAAGGGACTAGCTATCTTCGGGCAGTACTTC
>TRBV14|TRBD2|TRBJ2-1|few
CARQPGLGPEQFF
TGTGCCAGGCAACCGGGACTAGGTCCTGAGCAGTTCTTC
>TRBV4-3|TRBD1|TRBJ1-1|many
CASSHHRGTEAFF
TGCGCCAGCAGCCACCACAGGGGAACTGAAGCTTTCTTT
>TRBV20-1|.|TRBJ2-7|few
CSAGVLEQYF
TGCAGTGCTGGGGTGCTCGAGCAGTACTTC
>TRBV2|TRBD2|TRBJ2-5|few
CASPGLKLETQYF
TGTGCCAGCCCGGGACTAAAACTGGAGACCCAGTACTTC
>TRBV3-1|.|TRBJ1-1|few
CASSVRTDNTEAFF
TGTGCCAGCAGCGTCCGAACAGATAACACTGAAGCTTTCTTT
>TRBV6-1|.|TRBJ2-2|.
CASSVRLDTGELFF
TGTGCCAGCAGTGTAAGGTTGGACACCGGGGAGCTGTTTTTT
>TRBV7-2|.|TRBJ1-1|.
CASSAGEGTTEAFF
TGTGCCAGCAGCGCAGGAGAGGGGACCACTGAAGCTTTCTTT
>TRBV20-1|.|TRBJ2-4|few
CSARDYLTGANIQYF
TGCAGTGCTAGAGATTATTTGACAGGCGCAAACATTCAGTACTTC
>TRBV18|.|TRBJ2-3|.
CASSRRSLDDTQYF
TGTGCCAGCTCACGCAGGAGTCTAGATGATACGCAGTATTTT
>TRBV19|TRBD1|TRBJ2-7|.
CASSTLPGQGAYEQYF
TGTGCCAGTAGTACTCTTCCGGGACAGGGGGCCTACGAGCAGTACTTC
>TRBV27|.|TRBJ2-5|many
CASSFLGEVETQYF
TGTGCCAGCAGTTTCTTGGGGGAGGTTGAGACCCAGTACTTC
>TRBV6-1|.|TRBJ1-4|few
CASSEQVYEKLFF
TGTGCCAGCAGTGAGCAGGTGTACGAAAAACTGTTTTTT
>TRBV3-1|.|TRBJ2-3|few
CASSQGRGLSDTQYF
TGTGCCAGCAGCCAAGGTCGGGGGTTATCAGATACGCAGTATTTT
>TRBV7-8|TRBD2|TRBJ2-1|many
CASSLWGLAGGQYEQFF
TGTGCCAGCAGCTTATGGGGACTAGCGGGGGGGCAGTATGAGCAGTTCTTC
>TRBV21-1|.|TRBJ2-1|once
CASSKDRDVNEQFF
TGTGCCAGCAGCAAAGACAGGGACGTTAATGAGCAGTTCTTC
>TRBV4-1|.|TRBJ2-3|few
CASSQWPVRTDTQYF
TGCGCCAGCAGCCAATGGCCCGTGAGAACAGATACGCAGTATTTT
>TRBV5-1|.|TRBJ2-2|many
CASSRSNTGELFF
TGCGCCAGCAGCCGGTCGAACACCGGGGAGCTGTTTTTT
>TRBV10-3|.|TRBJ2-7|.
CARGRPIPSYEQYF
TGTGCCAGGGGACGGCCGATACCCTCCTACGAGCAGTACTTC
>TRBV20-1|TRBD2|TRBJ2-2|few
CSARLLGTSGGNTGELFF
TGCAGTGCTAGACTACTAGGGACTAGCGGGGGGAACACCGGGGAGCTGTTTTTT
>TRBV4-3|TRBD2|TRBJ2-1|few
CASSQDIRAGTGNEQFF
TGCGCCAGCAGCCAAGATATCAGAGCGGGAACTGGCAATGAGCAGTTCTTC
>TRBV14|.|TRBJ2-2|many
CASSQFRRPLQGPNTGELFF
TGTGCCAGCAGCCAATTTCGTCGTCCATTGCAGGGACCGAACACCGGGGAGCTGTTTTTT
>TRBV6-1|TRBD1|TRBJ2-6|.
CASRREGGPSGANVLTF
TGTGCCAGCAGGAGGGAAGGGGGCCCCTCTGGGGCCAACGTCCTGACTTTC
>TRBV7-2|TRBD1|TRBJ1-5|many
CASRGESGGNQPQHF
TGTGCCAGCAGGGGGGAGTCAGGGGGTAATCAGCCCCAGCATTTT
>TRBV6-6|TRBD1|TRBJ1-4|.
CASSTQGAEKLFF
TGTGCCAGCAGTACCCAGGGGGCGGAAAAACTGTTTTTT
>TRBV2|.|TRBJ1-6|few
CASSALGSPLHF
TGTGCCAGCAGTGCTCTGGGATCACCCCTCCACTTT
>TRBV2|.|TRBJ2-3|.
CASTWSAGHVDTQYF
TGTGCCAGCACTTGGTCGGCGGGACATGTTGATACGCAGTATTTT
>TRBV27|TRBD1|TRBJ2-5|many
CASSLVRGETQYF
TGTGCCAGCAGTTTAGTCAGGGGGGAGACCCAGTACTTC
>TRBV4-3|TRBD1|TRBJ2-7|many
CASSQDGQGGPSSYEQYF
TGCGCCAGCAGCCAAGACGGACAGGGGGGCCCAAGCTCCTACGAGCAGTACTTC
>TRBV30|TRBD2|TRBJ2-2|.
CAWSPWTSGRHYTGELFF
TGTGCCTGGAGTCCGTGGACTAGCGGGAGGCATTACACCGGGGAGCTGTTTTTT
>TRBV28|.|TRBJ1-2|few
CASSPLTRGYTF
TGTGCCAGCAGTCCCCTGACACGGGGCTACACCTTC
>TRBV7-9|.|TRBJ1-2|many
CASSSQGTYGYTF
TGTGCCAGCAGCTCTCAGGGAACCTATGGCTACACCTTC
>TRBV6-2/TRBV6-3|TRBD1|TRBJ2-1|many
CASSDQGGQGDEQFF
TGTGCCAGCAGTGACCAAGGGGGACAGGGGGATGAGCAGTTCTTC
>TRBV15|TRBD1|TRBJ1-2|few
CATSRDRGGAGYGYTF
TGTGCCACCAGCAGAGATCGAGGGGGCGCGGGCTATGGCTACACCTTC
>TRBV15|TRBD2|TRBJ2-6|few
CATSSGGARGANVLTF
TGTGCCACCAGCAGCGGGGGGGCGAGAGGGGCCAACGTCCTGACTTTC
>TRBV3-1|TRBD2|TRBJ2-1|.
CASTKAPAGGSYNEQFF
TGTGCCAGCACCAAAGCTCCAGCGGGAGGCTCCTACAATGAGCAGTTCTTC
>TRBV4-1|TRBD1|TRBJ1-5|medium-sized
CASSQAGQGGQPQHF
TGCGCCAGCAGCCAGGCGGGACAGGGAGGTCAGCCCCAGCATTTT
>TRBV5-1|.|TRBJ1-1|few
CASSLGRGRRTEAFF
TGCGCCAGCAGCTTGGGGAGGGGCCGCAGGACTGAAGCTTTCTTT
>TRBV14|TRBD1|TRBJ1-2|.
CASSPLGRGPDGYTF
TGTGCCAGCAGCCCGCTTGGCAGGGGGCCTGATGGCTACACCTTC
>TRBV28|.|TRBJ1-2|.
CASSFSSGRANYGYTF
TGTGCCAGCAGTTTCTCGAGCGGCAGGGCGAACTATGGCTACACCTTC
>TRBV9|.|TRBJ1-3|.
CASSASGYLSGNTIYF
TGTGCCAGCAGCGCTTCAGGGTATCTCTCTGGAAACACCATATATTTT
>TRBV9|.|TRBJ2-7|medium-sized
CASSGTTGNYEQYF
TGTGCCAGCAGCGGAACTACAGGGAACTACGAGCAGTACTTC